This record looks at one TCR beta chain sequence and its context. As yet, its antigen is unknown. Primers included in the PCR were 60 Vbeta and 13 Jbeta primers. Using immunoSEQ multiplex PCR, the repertoire was profiled, and TCRdb retains in-frame clones only, with some absent. The sample consists of about 67,000 clones, approximately 80% of them appearing once. The data originate from a study of cytomegalovirus exposure and HLA in healthy donors. As for the study in general: Earlier work reported 117 million unique TCR beta sequences from 150 million to 200 million T cells.

Study-wide results and limits: It was shown in a later analysis that HLA-associated TCR beta chains were more clonally expanded than other, equally common chains. The dataset shows that most TCR sequences were rare, while some public TCRs occurred in many donors.

The CDR3 covers 14 residues. J gave up 3 bases and V 6 bases, and 6 bases lay outside the gene matches. Germline V CDR1 and CDR2: MDHEN, SYDVKM. This clonotype was obtained from a woman aged 30 to 39 in good health and CMV-seronegative. Sequencing used PBMCs. The chain uses TRBV28 and TRBJ2-7, with 9 bases lining up with TRBD1. CDR3 amino acids: CASSTGGKGYEQYF. CDR3 bases: TGTGCCAGCAGCACAGGGGGCAAGGGCTACGAGCAGTACTTC. The full variable domain, with the rest looked up from reference TRBV28 and TRBJ2-7, is DVKVTQSSRYLVKRTGEKVFLECVQDMDHENMFWYRQDPGLGLRLIYFSYDVKMKEKGDIPEGYSVSREKKERFSLILESASTNQTSMYLCASSTGGKGYEQYFGPGTRLTVT.